This T cell receptor (beta chain) was observed in a study of blood T cell repertoires in COVID-19. The protocol was immunoSEQ multiplex PCR, while the TCRdb copy is restricted to in-frame clones and leaves out a portion. This table has some 70,000 clones, roughly 87% appearing once. From germline, CDR1 is SGHAT and CDR2 FQDESV (reference sequence). There are 15 residues in the CDR3. The trim removed 3 bases at V and 4 bases at J, leaving 5 bases unmatched. V usage is TRBV11-1 and J usage is TRBJ2-2, with 7 bases identical to TRBD2. Sequencing was performed on peripheral blood. The sequence came from a man between 45 and 60 years old with active COVID-19. The CDR3 spells CASSFDGRGTGELFF. CDR3 nucleotides: TGTGCCAGCAGCTTTGATGGGAGGGGCACCGGGGAGCTGTTTTTT.